This T cell receptor (beta chain) was sequenced during a study of shared clonotypes between healthy human individuals. Donors, without exception, were Caucasian adults residing in Nashville, Tennessee. In the CD4+ fraction, cells were divided into CD45RA+ naive and CD45RA-negative memory subsets. The study, taken as a whole, reports: Approximately 5.1% was the fraction of naive CD4 clonotypes found shared across several donors.

The DNA input per sorted-subset replicate PCR was roughly 210 ng, corresponding to tens of thousands of T cell genomes. Assay: immunoSEQ multiplex PCR; the TCRdb copy retains only in-frame clones and omits some. The sample lists 2,500,000 or so clones, 85% to 95% occurring once. With regard to this clone: Its antigen is currently unknown.

This TCR was sampled from a man aged 18-30 years in good health. Some clones in this sample may be carry-over from other donors' samples. Sequenced: naive CD4+ T cells from PBMCs. Subset: CD45RA+ positively selected.

Written as DNA, the CDR3 is TGTGCCAGTAGTATTCTTGCCCGGACAGGGGGCTTACGGAACACTGAAGCTTTCTTT. Translated: CASSILARTGGLRNTEAFF. The chain joins TRBV19 to TRBJ1-1; TRBD1 matches 11 bases. Germline V gene lookup returns CDR1 LNHDA and CDR2 SQIVND (reference sequence). The length of the CDR3 is 19 residues. J was trimmed by 1 base and V by 3 bases; bases with no gene match: 13. The whole variable domain, filled in from reference TRBV19 and TRBJ1-1, reads DGGITQSPKYLFRKEGQNVTLSCEQNLNHDAMYWYRQDPGQGLRLIYYSQIVNDFQKGDIAEGYSVSREKKESFPLTVTSAQKNPTAFYLCASSILARTGGLRNTEAFFGQGTRLTVV.